Listed below are T cell receptor beta chains from one sample, sequenced in a study of cytomegalovirus exposure and HLA in healthy donors. TCRdb's copy holds only in-frame clones and misses some; the assay was immunoSEQ multiplex PCR. The sample holds about 150,000 clones, approximately 71% seen once. Sequenced: PBMCs. Receptors originate from a man aged 30 to 45 in good health and CMV-seropositive. CDR3s include the opening cysteine and the closing phenylalanine or tryptophan. The D gene is left open where the match is weak. Clone size is shown for a subset of rows, as once, few, many or a class of expanded clone.

J gene,V gene,clone size,D gene,CDR3 protein,CDR3 DNA
TRBJ2-5,TRBV28,NA,TRBD1,CASSLYRTGKQETQYF,TGTGCCAGCAGTTTATATCGGACAGGAAAACAAGAGACCCAGTACTTC
TRBJ1-5,TRBV4-1,few,NA,CASSQEGGADSNQPQHF,TGCGCCAGCAGCCAAGAGGGGGGAGCAGATAGCAATCAGCCCCAGCATTTT
TRBJ2-3,TRBV9,once,NA,CASSPAAWGTDTQYF,TGTGCCAGCAGCCCGGCGGCATGGGGCACAGATACGCAGTATTTT
TRBJ2-2,TRBV10-3,few,NA,CAISRDSPNTGELFF,TGTGCCATCAGCCGGGACTCACCGAACACCGGGGAGCTGTTTTTT
TRBJ2-2,TRBV7-7,NA,NA,CASSRGTGLSGRANTGELFF,TGTGCTAGCAGCCGGGGGACAGGGCTTAGCGGGAGAGCGAACACCGGGGAGCTGTTTTTT
TRBJ2-1,TRBV5-1,NA,NA,CASSLGERAQFF,TGCGCCAGCAGCTTGGGAGAGCGAGCGCAGTTCTTC
TRBJ2-7,TRBV9,NA,TRBD2,CASSVVPSGGAYEQYF,TGTGCCAGCAGCGTAGTTCCTAGCGGGGGGGCCTACGAGCAGTACTTC
TRBJ1-1,TRBV2,NA,TRBD1,CASSYLTGQNTEAFF,TGTGCCAGCAGTTATCTGACAGGGCAGAACACTGAAGCTTTCTTT
TRBJ2-7,TRBV7-4,NA,NA,CASSLVQGPENYEQYF,TGTGCCAGCAGCTTAGTTCAGGGGCCCGAAAACTACGAGCAGTACTTC
TRBJ2-7,TRBV5-5,NA,TRBD1,CASSSRQGASYEQYF,TGTGCCAGCAGCAGTAGACAGGGGGCTTCCTACGAGCAGTACTTC
TRBJ2-7,TRBV7-9,once,NA,CASSSTQGGLGDSSYEQYF,TGTGCCAGCAGCTCAACCCAAGGGGGATTAGGTGACAGTTCCTACGAGCAGTACTTC
TRBJ2-7,TRBV10-3,NA,TRBD1,CAISEVGTESHEQYF,TGTGCCATCAGTGAGGTTGGGACAGAAAGTCACGAGCAGTACTTC
TRBJ1-5,TRBV7-2,NA,NA,CASSVYREDQPQHF,TGTGCCAGCAGCGTCTACAGGGAAGATCAGCCCCAGCATTTT
TRBJ2-7,TRBV7-7,NA,NA,CASSSEGGEQYF,TGTGCCAGCAGCAGCGAGGGAGGCGAGCAGTACTTC
TRBJ2-7,TRBV5-4,once,TRBD2,CASSPMGTSGKVF,TGTGCCAGCAGTCCAATGGGGACTAGCGGGAAAGTCTTC
TRBJ1-4,TRBV11-2,few,NA,CASSFPQSNEKLFF,TGTGCCAGCAGCTTCCCCCAGTCTAATGAAAAACTGTTTTTT
TRBJ2-7,TRBV27,NA,NA,CASSNLRRGEDEQYF,TGTGCCAGCAGCAACCTACGGAGAGGTGAAGACGAGCAGTACTTC
TRBJ2-2,TRBV21-1,NA,NA,CASSIPGQGPTGELFF,TGTGCCAGCAGCATACCGGGACAGGGGCCCACCGGGGAGCTGTTTTTT
TRBJ1-1,TRBV5-1,NA,TRBD1,CASSQRDSGNTEAFF,TGCGCCAGCAGCCAAAGGGACAGCGGGAACACTGAAGCTTTCTTT
TRBJ2-2,TRBV25-1,NA,TRBD2,CASSEYISGRSRTGELFF,TGTGCCAGCAGTGAATATATTAGCGGGAGGTCCAGGACCGGGGAGCTGTTTTTT
TRBJ2-5,TRBV6-5,NA,NA,CASTGLGTQYF,TGTGCCAGTACGGGACTTGGGACCCAGTACTTC
TRBJ1-4,TRBV30,NA,NA,CAWSEHEGEKLFF,TGTGCCTGGAGCGAACATGAGGGCGAAAAACTGTTTTTT
TRBJ2-1,TRBV5-4,few,TRBD2,CASSSRTSSYEQFF,TGTGCCAGCAGCTCTCGGACTAGCAGCTATGAGCAGTTCTTC
TRBJ1-1,TRBV10-2,few,NA,CASSEMTLNTEAFF,TGCGCCAGCAGTGAAATGACACTGAACACTGAAGCTTTCTTT
TRBJ1-1,TRBV19,NA,NA,CASSSGYTEAFF,TGTGCCAGTAGTAGCGGTTACACTGAGGCTTTCTTT
TRBJ1-5,TRBV6-1,NA,NA,CASSENPIQPQHF,TGTGCCAGCAGTGAGAACCCTATTCAGCCCCAGCATTTT
TRBJ1-2,TRBV19,once,NA,CASSSRVSGYTF,TGTGCCAGTAGTAGCAGGGTGTCAGGCTACACCTTC
TRBJ1-5,TRBV13,NA,NA,CASSLGRGSNQPQHF,TGTGCCAGCAGCTTAGGAAGGGGAAGCAATCAGCCCCAGCATTTT
TRBJ2-1,TRBV2,NA,TRBD1,CASSAGQGYNEQFF,TGTGCCAGCAGTGCGGGACAGGGCTACAATGAGCAGTTCTTC
TRBJ2-7,TRBV6-1,NA,TRBD2,CASIRTSGNYEQYF,TGTGCCAGCATTCGGACTAGCGGCAACTACGAGCAGTACTTC
TRBJ1-1,TRBV18,few,NA,CASSPGQLMNTEAFF,TGTGCCAGCTCACCCGGACAGTTAATGAACACTGAAGCTTTCTTT
TRBJ2-7,TRBV5-8,NA,NA,CASSPPTGAYEQYF,TGTGCCAGCAGCCCCCCCACGGGGGCCTACGAGCAGTACTTC
TRBJ1-1,TRBV6-5,NA,NA,CASTSGGGGNTEAFF,TGTGCCAGCACCAGTGGGGGGGGTGGGAACACTGAAGCTTTCTTT
TRBJ1-2,TRBV7-9,NA,TRBD1,CASSHTNRDRGVWGYTF,TGTGCCAGCAGCCATACGAACCGGGACAGGGGGGTGTGGGGCTACACCTTC
TRBJ1-2,TRBV6-5,few,TRBD1,CASKPRDRGNYGYTF,TGTGCCAGCAAACCCCGGGACAGGGGTAACTATGGCTACACCTTC
TRBJ2-7,TRBV11-2,NA,TRBD1,CASVPGTGGDEQYF,TGTGCCAGCGTACCCGGGACAGGGGGTGACGAGCAGTACTTC
TRBJ2-3,TRBV6-5,NA,NA,CASRQGHSTDTQYF,TGTGCCAGCAGACAGGGTCATAGCACAGATACGCAGTATTTT
TRBJ2-3,TRBV6-5,NA,NA,CASSHPGTDTQYF,TGTGCCAGCAGCCACCCAGGGACAGATACGCAGTATTTT
TRBJ1-5,TRBV30,few,NA,CAWSPDSSDQPQHF,TGTGCCTGGAGTCCGGACAGTTCGGATCAGCCCCAGCATTTT
TRBJ2-7,TRBV4-2,NA,TRBD2,CASSQEGTTGGEQYF,TGTGCCAGCAGCCAAGAGGGGACTACCGGAGGCGAGCAGTACTTC
TRBJ2-7,TRBV27,NA,NA,CASSVGDGVREQYF,TGTGCCAGCTCTGTAGGCGATGGAGTGCGCGAGCAGTACTTC
TRBJ1-4,TRBV18,NA,TRBD1,CASSPLGQASPGVGNEKLFF,TGTGCCAGCTCACCATTAGGACAGGCCTCCCCAGGGGTCGGTAATGAAAAACTGTTTTTT
TRBJ1-1,TRBV7-3,NA,NA,CASSFNLAPPNTEAFF,TGTGCCAGCAGCTTCAACCTAGCTCCCCCGAACACTGAAGCTTTCTTT
TRBJ1-3,TRBV6-6,NA,TRBD1,CASRYTGGGGNTIYF,TGTGCCAGCAGATATACAGGGGGCGGTGGAAACACCATATATTTT
TRBJ2-7,TRBV7-8,NA,NA,CASSSQKGGYEQYF,TGTGCCAGCAGCTCCCAAAAGGGAGGCTACGAGCAGTACTTC
TRBJ2-7,TRBV6-1,few,TRBD2,CASRAGLHSYEQYF,TGTGCCAGCAGAGCGGGACTCCACTCCTACGAGCAGTACTTC
TRBJ2-5,TRBV4-1,NA,TRBD2,CASSQDVGLAGGQETQYF,TGCGCCAGCAGCCAAGATGTCGGACTAGCGGGAGGGCAAGAGACCCAGTACTTC
TRBJ2-7,TRBV4-1,NA,NA,CASSHSKGGYEQYF,TGCGCCAGCAGCCATTCGAAAGGGGGCTACGAGCAGTACTTC
TRBJ2-7,TRBV2,NA,TRBD2,CAKREGPYEQYF,TGTGCAAAGAGGGAGGGACCCTACGAGCAGTACTTC
TRBJ1-1,TRBV6-5,NA,TRBD1,CASSTHEGAVREAFF,TGTGCCAGCAGCACCCACGAGGGGGCGGTAAGGGAAGCTTTCTTT
TRBJ2-5,TRBV19,once,TRBD2,CASSTPGLWETQYF,TGTGCCAGTAGTACCCCGGGACTATGGGAGACCCAGTACTTC
TRBJ2-1,TRBV6-4,few,TRBD2,CASSPGTSGANEQFF,TGTGCCAGCAGTCCCGGGACTAGCGGGGCCAATGAGCAGTTCTTC